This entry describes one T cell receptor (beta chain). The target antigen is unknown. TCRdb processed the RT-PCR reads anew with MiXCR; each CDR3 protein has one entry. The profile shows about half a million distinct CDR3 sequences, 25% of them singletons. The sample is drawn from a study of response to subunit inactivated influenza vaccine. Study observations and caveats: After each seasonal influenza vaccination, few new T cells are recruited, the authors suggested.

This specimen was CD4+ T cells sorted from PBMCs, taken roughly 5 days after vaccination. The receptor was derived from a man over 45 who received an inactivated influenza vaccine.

The CDR3 region is CATSDWADPNEQFF. The DNA of the CDR3 is TGTGCCACCAGTGATTGGGCAGATCCAAATGAGCAGTTCTTC. The chain carries TRBV24-1 and TRBJ2-1; D unclear. The V end was cut by 2 bases, the J end by 7 bases, with 11 bases between. Germline V gene data show CDR1 as KGHDR and CDR2 as SFDVKD. This CDR3 comprises 14 residues.